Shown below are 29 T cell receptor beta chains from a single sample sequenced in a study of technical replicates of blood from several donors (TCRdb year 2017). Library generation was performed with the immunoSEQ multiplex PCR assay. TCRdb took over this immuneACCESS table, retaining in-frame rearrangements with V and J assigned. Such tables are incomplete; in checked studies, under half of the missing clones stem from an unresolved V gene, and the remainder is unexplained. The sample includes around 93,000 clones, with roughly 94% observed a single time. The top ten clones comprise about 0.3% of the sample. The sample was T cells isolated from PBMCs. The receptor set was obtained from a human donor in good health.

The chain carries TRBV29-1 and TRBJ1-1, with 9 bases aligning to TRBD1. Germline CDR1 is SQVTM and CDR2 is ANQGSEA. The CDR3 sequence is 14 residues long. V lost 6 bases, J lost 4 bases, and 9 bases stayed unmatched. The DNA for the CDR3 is TGCAGCGTCGCCCGTGGGACAGGGATCACTGAAGCTTTCTTT. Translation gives CSVARGTGITEAFF.

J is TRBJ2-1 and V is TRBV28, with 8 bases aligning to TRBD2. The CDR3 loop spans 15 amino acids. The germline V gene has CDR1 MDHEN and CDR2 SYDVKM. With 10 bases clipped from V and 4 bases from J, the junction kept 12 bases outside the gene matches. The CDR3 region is CATLFSGNPYNEQFF. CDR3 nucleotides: TGTGCCACCCTTTTTAGCGGGAACCCTTACAATGAGCAGTTCTTC.

CDR3 nucleotide sequence: TGTGCCAGCAGCGTAGAAGCATGGAATGAGCAGTTCTTC. Protein product: CASSVEAWNEQFF. The chain is built from TRBV9 and TRBJ2-1; D is uncertain. Trimming left V 0 bases short and J 7 bases short, with 8 bases between. CDR1 and CDR2 from the germline V gene are SGDLS and YYNGEE. This CDR3 spans 13 amino acids.

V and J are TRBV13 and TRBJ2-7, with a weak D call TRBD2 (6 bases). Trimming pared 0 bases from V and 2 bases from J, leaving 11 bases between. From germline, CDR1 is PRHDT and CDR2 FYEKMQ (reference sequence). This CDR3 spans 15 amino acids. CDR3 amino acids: CASSLGRERPYEQYF. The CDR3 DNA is TGTGCCAGCAGCTTAGGTCGGGAGCGCCCCTACGAGCAGTACTTC. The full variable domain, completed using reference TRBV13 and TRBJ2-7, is AAGVIQSPRHLIKEKRETATLKCYPIPRHDTVYWYQQGPGQDPQFLISFYEKMQSDKGSIPDRFSAQQFSDYHSELNMSSLELGDSALYFCASSLGRERPYEQYFGPGTRLTVT.

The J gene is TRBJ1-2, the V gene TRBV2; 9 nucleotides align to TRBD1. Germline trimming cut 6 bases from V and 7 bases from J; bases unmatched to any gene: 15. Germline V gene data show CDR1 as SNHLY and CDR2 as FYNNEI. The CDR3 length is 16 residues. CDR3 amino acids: CASSETAGTGSFGYTF. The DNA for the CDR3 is TGTGCCAGCAGCGAGACCGCCGGGACAGGGTCTTTTGGCTACACCTTC.

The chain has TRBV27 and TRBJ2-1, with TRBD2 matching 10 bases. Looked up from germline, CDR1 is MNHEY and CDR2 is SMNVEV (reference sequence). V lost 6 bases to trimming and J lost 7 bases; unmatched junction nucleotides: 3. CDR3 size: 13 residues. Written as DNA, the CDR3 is TGTGCCAGCAGAGCGGGAGGGTTAAATGAGCAGTTCTTC. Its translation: CASRAGGLNEQFF.

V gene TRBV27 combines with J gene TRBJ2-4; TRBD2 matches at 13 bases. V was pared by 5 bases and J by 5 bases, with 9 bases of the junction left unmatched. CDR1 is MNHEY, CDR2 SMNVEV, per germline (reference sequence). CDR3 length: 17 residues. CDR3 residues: CASSGKLAGGGQNIQYF. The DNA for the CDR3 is TGTGCCAGCAGTGGGAAACTAGCGGGAGGGGGTCAAAACATTCAGTACTTC.

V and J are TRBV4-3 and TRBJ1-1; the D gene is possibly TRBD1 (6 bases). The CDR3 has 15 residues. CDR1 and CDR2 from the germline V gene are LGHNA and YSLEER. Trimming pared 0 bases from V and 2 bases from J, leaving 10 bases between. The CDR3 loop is CASSQDPGQNTEAFF. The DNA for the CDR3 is TGCGCCAGCAGCCAAGACCCGGGACAAAACACTGAAGCTTTCTTT.

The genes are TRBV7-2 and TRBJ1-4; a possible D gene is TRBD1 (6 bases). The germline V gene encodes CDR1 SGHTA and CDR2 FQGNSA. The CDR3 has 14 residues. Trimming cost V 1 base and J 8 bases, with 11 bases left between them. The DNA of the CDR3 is TGTGCCAGCAGCTTAGAGGGACATCGAGAAAAACTGTTTTTT. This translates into CASSLEGHREKLFF. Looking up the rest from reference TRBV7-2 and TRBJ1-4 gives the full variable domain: GAGVSQSPSNKVTEKGKDVELRCDPISGHTALYWYRQSLGQGLEFLIYFQGNSAPDKSGLPSDRFSAERTGGSVSTLTIQRTQQEDSAVYLCASSLEGHREKLFFGSGTQLSVL.

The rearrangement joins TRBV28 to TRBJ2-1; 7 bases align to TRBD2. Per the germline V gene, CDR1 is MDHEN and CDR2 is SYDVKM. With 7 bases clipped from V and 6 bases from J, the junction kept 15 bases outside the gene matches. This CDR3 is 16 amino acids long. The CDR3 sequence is CASTETGGRGGNEQFF. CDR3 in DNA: TGTGCCAGCACCGAAACCGGGGGGAGAGGTGGCAATGAGCAGTTCTTC.

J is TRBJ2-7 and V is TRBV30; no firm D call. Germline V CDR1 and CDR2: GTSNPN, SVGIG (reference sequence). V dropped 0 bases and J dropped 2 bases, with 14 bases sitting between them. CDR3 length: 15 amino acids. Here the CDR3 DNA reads TGTGCCTGGAGTGTAGTAGCACCGGTACCCTACGAGCAGTACTTC. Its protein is CAWSVVAPVPYEQYF. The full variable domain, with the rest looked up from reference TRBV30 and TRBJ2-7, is SQTIHQWPATLVQPVGSPLSLECTVEGTSNPNLYWYRQAAGRGLQLLFYSVGIGQISSEVPQNLSASRPQDRQFILSSKKLLLSDSGFYLCAWSVVAPVPYEQYFGPGTRLTVT.

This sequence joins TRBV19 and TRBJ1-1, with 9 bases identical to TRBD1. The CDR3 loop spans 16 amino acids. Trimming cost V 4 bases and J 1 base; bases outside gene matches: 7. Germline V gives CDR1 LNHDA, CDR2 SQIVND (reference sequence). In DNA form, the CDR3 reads TGTGCCAGTAGTAGGGACAGGGAAGGGGCGAACACTGAAGCTTTCTTT. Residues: CASSRDREGANTEAFF. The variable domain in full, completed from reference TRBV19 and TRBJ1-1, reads DGGITQSPKYLFRKEGQNVTLSCEQNLNHDAMYWYRQDPGQGLRLIYYSQIVNDFQKGDIAEGYSVSREKKESFPLTVTSAQKNPTAFYLCASSRDREGANTEAFFGQGTRLTVV.

CDR3 in DNA: TGTGCCAGCAGCTTTTACCGACCGGGACAGCTTAATGAAAAACTGTTTTTT. It yields the protein CASSFYRPGQLNEKLFF. This sequence joins TRBV7-2 and TRBJ1-4, with TRBD1 matching 7 bases. Germline lookup yields CDR1 SGHTA and CDR2 FQGNSA. There are 17 residues in the CDR3. Losses at the gene ends were 3 bases for V and 4 bases for J; bases not matched to a gene: 11.

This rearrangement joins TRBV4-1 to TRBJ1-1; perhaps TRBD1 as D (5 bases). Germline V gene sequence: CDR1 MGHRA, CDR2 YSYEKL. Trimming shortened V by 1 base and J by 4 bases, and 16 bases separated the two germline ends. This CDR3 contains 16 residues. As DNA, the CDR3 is TGCGCCAGCAGCCAAGGCGACGGGGGGTTTATCACTGAAGCTTTCTTT. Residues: CASSQGDGGFITEAFF.

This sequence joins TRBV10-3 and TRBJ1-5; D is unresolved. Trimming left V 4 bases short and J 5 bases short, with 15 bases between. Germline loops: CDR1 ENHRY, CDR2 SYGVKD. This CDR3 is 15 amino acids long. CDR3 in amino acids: CAISAVWRVHQPQHF. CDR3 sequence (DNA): TGTGCCATCAGTGCGGTGTGGAGGGTCCATCAGCCCCAGCATTTT.

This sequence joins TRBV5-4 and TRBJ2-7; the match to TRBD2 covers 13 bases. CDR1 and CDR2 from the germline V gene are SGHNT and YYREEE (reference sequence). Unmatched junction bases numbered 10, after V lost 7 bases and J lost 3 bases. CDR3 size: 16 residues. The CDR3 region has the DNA TGTGCCAGCGGAGATAAACTAGCGGGAGGGAACTACGAGCAGTACTTC. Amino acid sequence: CASGDKLAGGNYEQYF. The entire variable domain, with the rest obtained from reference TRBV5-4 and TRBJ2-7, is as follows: ETGVTQSPTHLIKTRGQQVTLRCSSQSGHNTVSWYQQALGQGPQFIFQYYREEENGRGNFPPRFSGLQFPNYSSELNVNALELDDSALYLCASGDKLAGGNYEQYFGPGTRLTVT.

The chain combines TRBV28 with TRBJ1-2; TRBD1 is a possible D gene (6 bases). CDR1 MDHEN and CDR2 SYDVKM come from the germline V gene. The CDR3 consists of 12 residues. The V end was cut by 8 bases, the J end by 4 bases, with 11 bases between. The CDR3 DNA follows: TGTGCCAGCGAGGGGACAATCTATGGCTACACCTTC. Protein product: CASEGTIYGYTF.

The CDR3 spells CASSTGVNTEAFF. The CDR3 DNA sequence: TGCGCCAGCAGTACAGGGGTGAACACTGAAGCTTTCTTT. The chain combines TRBV10-2 with TRBJ1-1, with TRBD1 matching over 7 bases. This CDR3 is 13 amino acids long. V was pared by 5 bases and J by 0 bases, with 0 bases of the junction left unmatched. The V gene's germline CDR1 is WSHSY and CDR2 SAAADI.

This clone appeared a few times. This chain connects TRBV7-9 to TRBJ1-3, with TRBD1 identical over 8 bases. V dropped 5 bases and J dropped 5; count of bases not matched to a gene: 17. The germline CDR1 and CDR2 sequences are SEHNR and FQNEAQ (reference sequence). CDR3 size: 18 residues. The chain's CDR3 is CASSPSKQGEGGRNTIYF. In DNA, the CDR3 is TGTGCCAGCAGCCCGTCGAAACAGGGGGAAGGAGGGAGAAACACCATATATTTT.

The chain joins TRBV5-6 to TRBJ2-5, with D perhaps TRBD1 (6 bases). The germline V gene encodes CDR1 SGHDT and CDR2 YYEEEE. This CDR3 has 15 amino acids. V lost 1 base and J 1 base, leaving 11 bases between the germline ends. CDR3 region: CASSLPGTTQETQYF. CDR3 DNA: TGTGCCAGCAGCTTGCCCGGGACAACCCAAGAGACCCAGTACTTC. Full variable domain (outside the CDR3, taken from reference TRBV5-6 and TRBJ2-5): DAGVTQSPTHLIKTRGQQVTLRCSPKSGHDTVSWYQQALGQGPQFIFQYYEEEERQRGNFPDRFSGHQFPNYSSELNVNALLLGDSALYLCASSLPGTTQETQYFGPGTRLLVL.

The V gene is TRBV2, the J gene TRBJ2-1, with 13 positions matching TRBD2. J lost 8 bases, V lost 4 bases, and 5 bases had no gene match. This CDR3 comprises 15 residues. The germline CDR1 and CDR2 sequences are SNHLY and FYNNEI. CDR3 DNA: TGTGCCAGCAGTGCCCTTGGACTAGCGGGAGATGAGCAGTTCTTC. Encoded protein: CASSALGLAGDEQFF.

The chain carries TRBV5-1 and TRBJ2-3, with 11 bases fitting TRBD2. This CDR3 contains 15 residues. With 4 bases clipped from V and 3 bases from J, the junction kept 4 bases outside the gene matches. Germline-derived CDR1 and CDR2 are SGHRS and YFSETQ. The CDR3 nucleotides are TGCGCCAGCAGCACCACTAGCGGGAGAACAGATACGCAGTATTTT. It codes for CASSTTSGRTDTQYF.

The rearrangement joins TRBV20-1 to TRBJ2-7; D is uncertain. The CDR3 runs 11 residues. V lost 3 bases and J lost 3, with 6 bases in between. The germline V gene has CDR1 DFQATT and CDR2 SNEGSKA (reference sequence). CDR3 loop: CSASSSYEQYF. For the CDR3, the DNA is TGCAGTGCTAGTAGTAGCTACGAGCAGTACTTC.

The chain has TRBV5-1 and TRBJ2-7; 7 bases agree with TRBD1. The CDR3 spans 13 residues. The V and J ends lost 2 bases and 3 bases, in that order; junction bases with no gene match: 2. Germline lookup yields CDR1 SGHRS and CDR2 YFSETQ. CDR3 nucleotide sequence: TGCGCCAGCAGCTTTCGGGACAGCTACGAGCAGTACTTC. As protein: CASSFRDSYEQYF.

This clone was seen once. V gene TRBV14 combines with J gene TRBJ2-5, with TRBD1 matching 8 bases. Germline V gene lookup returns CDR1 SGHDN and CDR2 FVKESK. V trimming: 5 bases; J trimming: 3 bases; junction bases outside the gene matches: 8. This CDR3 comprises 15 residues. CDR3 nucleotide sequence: TGTGCCAGCAGCTGGAAAAGGACAGGGAAAGAGACCCAGTACTTC. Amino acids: CASSWKRTGKETQYF.

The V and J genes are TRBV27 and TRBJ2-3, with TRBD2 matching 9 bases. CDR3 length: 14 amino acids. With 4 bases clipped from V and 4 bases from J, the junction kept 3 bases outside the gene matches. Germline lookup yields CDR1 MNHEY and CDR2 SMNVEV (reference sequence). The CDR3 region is CASSWGLAADTQYF. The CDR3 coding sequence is TGTGCCAGCAGTTGGGGACTAGCTGCAGATACGCAGTATTTT.

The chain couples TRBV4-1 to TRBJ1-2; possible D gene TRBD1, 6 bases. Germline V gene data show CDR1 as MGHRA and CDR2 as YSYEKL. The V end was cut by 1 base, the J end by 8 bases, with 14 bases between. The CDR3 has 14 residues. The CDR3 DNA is TGCGCCAGCAGCCAAGTGGGGGCTAGTCACGGCTACACCTTC. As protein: CASSQVGASHGYTF.

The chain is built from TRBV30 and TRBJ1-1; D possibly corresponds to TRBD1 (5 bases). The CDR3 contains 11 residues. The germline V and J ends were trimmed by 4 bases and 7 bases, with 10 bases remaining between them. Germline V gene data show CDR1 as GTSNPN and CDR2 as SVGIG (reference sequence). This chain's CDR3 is CAWKSGIEAFF. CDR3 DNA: TGTGCCTGGAAATCAGGGATTGAAGCTTTCTTT.

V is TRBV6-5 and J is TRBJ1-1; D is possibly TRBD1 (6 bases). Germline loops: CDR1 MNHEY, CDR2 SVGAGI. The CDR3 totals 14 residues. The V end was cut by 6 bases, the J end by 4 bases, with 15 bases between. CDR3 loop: CASRPPTGFTEAFF. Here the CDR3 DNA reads TGTGCCAGCAGACCTCCAACAGGGTTCACTGAAGCTTTCTTT.